This T cell receptor (beta chain) was sequenced for a study of T cells after yellow fever vaccination. At the level of the study: The authors prepared low-cell-number fractions using SMART-Seq v4 Ultra Low Input.

CDR3 length equals 17 residues. Germline loops: CDR1 SGHRS, CDR2 YFSETQ. Trimming removed 2 bases from V and 3 bases from J; junction bases left unmatched: 10. TCRdb ran MiXCR on the 5' RACE reads and lists one entry per CDR3 protein. The repertoire holds about 230,000 distinct CDR3 sequences, roughly 6.3% seen once, with about 1% in the top ten. The source of this sequence is a man younger than 45 who received the YFV17D yellow fever vaccine. Here the sequenced sample was CD4+ T cells sorted from PBMCs, taken on the day of the yellow fever booster vaccination. V usage is TRBV5-1 and J usage is TRBJ2-3; 9 bases line up with TRBD1. The CDR3 protein is CASSFDGQGMGTDTQYF. CDR3 DNA: TGCGCCAGCAGCTTTGATGGACAGGGGATGGGGACAGATACGCAGTATTTT.